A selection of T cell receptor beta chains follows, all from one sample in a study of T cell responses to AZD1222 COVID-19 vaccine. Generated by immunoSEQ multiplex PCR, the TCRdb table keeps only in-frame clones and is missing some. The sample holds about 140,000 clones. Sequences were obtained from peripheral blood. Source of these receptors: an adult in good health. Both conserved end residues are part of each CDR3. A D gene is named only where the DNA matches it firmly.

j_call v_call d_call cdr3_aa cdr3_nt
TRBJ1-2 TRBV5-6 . CASSLGAGTPYGYTF TGTGCCAGCAGCTTGGGGGCAGGAACACCCTATGGCTACACCTTC
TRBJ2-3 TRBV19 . CASSIEVLDTQYF TGTGCCAGTAGTATAGAAGTACTGGATACGCAGTATTTT
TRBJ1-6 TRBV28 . CASRGRRQNSPLHF TGTGCCAGCAGAGGACGAAGGCAGAATTCACCCCTCCACTTT
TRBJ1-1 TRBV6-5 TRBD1 CASRRGKDTEAFF TGTGCCAGCCGCAGGGGGAAGGACACTGAAGCTTTCTTT
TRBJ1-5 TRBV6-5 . CASSYSTGGTNQPQHF TGTGCCAGCAGTTACTCGACCGGGGGTACCAATCAGCCCCAGCATTTT
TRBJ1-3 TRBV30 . CAWSLERDVNTIYF TGTGCCTGGAGTCTTGAAAGGGACGTAAACACCATATATTTT
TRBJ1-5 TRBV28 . CASSLGGIYSNQPQHF TGTGCCAGCAGTTTGGGGGGCATTTATAGCAATCAGCCCCAGCATTTT
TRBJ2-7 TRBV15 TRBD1 CATSRNTGGYEQYF TGTGCCACCAGCAGAAACACAGGGGGTTACGAGCAGTACTTC
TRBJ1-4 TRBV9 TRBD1 CASSPTPGQGAFSDEKLFF TGTGCCAGCAGCCCTACCCCAGGACAGGGGGCGTTTTCGGATGAAAAACTGTTTTTT
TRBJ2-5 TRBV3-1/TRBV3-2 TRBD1 CASSQELGTGGRETQYF TGTGCCAGCAGCCAAGAATTAGGGACAGGGGGAAGAGAGACCCAGTACTTC
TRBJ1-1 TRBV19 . CASSTRGPEAFF TGTGCCAGTAGTACTCGCGGGCCTGAAGCTTTCTTT
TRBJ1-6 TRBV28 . CASSLGPRNSPLHF TGTGCCAGCAGTTTGGGGCCAAGGAATTCACCCCTCCACTTT
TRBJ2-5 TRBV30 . CAWSALGFGMRETQYF TGTGCCTGGAGTGCTCTAGGGTTTGGTATGCGGGAGACCCAGTACTTC
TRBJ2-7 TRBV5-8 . CASKKKGSSQGIYEQYF TGTGCCAGCAAGAAGAAGGGTTCCAGCCAGGGAATCTACGAGCAGTACTTC
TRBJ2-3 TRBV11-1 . CASSFGRVIDTQYF TGTGCCAGCAGCTTTGGGCGGGTTATAGATACGCAGTATTTT
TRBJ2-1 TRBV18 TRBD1 CASSQDRGGEQFF TGTGCCAGCTCACAGGACAGGGGAGGTGAGCAGTTCTTC
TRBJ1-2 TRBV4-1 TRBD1 CASSHPARDRGVGGYGYTF TGCGCCAGCAGCCACCCGGCCCGGGACAGGGGAGTTGGGGGCTATGGCTACACCTTC
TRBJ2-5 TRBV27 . CASSHSGGRGLIGETQYF TGTGCCAGCAGTCATTCAGGAGGGCGGGGGCTAATCGGAGAGACCCAGTACTTC
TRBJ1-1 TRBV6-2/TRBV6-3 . CASSYALGAFF TGTGCCAGCAGTTACGCCTTGGGGGCTTTCTTT
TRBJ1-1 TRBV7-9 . CASSRHGANTEAFF TGTGCCAGCAGCCGTCACGGGGCGAACACTGAAGCTTTCTTT
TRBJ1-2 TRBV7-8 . CASSFTGANGYTF TGTGCCAGCAGCTTTACGGGTGCTAATGGCTACACCTTC
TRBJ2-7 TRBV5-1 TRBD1 CASSPKRGTEVAYEQYF TGCGCCAGCAGCCCCAAGAGGGGGACAGAAGTCGCCTACGAGCAGTACTTC